This TCR beta chain was identified in a study of T cell responses to AZD1222 COVID-19 vaccine. This CDR3 is 17 amino acids long. V lost 4 bases, J lost 0 bases, and 13 bases lay in between. CDR1 and CDR2 from the germline V gene are SGHTA and FQGNSA. The method was immunoSEQ multiplex PCR; TCRdb's version includes in-frame clones alone and lacks a portion of them. The data hold 150,000 to 200,000 clones, with around 88% observed a single time. Analyses pooled second doses at about 4 or about 12 weeks. Sequencing used peripheral blood, obtained 28 days after the second AZD1222 dose. The J gene is TRBJ2-6, the V gene TRBV7-2; tentative D call: TRBD2 (5 bases). This receptor was obtained from an adult who received the AZD1222 COVID-19 vaccine. The CDR3, as DNA: TGTGCCAGCAGCTCCCGGGTCCGGGGCTCTGGGGCCAACGTCCTGACTTTC. This gives the protein CASSSRVRGSGANVLTF.